The 17 T cell receptor beta chains below come from one sample, sequenced in a study of tumor-infiltrating lymphocytes in oesophageal squamous cell carcinoma. One entry per CDR3 protein, called by TCRdb with MiXCR from the PCR reads. Of 18,000 or so distinct CDR3 sequences in the sample, 35% to 45% were seen once. Sequencing was done on a sample of esophageal tumor tissue. The receptor source for this set is a male donor with esophageal squamous cell carcinoma.

This clonotype occurred a few times. The J gene is TRBJ2-3, the V gene TRBV4-3; TRBD2 might be the D (5 bases). This CDR3 is built from 16 residues. CDR1 LGHNA and CDR2 YSLEER come from the germline V gene. V gave up 0 bases and J gave up 7 bases, with 17 bases separating them. The CDR3 reads CASSQDRAVPGNTQYF. CDR3 DNA: TGCGCCAGCAGCCAAGATCGAGCGGTCCCTGGAAATACGCAGTATTTT.

In its sample, this clonotype ranks as medium-sized (0.01 to 0.1%). The chain joins TRBV7-9 to TRBJ1-6; D may be TRBD1 (5 bases). The V end was cut by 5 bases, the J end by 5 bases, with 10 bases between. CDR3 size: 14 residues. Per the germline V gene, CDR1 is SEHNR and CDR2 is FQNEAQ (reference sequence). The CDR3 DNA reads TGTGCCAGCAGCCCCCGGGGCCATAATTCACCCCTCCACTTT. It is translated as CASSPRGHNSPLHF. Full variable domain (rest looked up from reference TRBV7-9 and TRBJ1-6): DTGVSQNPRHKITKRGQNVTFRCDPISEHNRLYWYRQTLGQGPEFLTYFQNEAQLEKSRLLSDRFSAERPKGSFSTLEIQRTEQGDSAMYLCASSPRGHNSPLHFGNGTRLTVT.

This clonotype was seen only once. A read error may explain this, as a much larger clone is one base away. The rearrangement joins TRBV7-4 to TRBJ2-5, with no clear D. The J call is uncertain, as TRBJ2-1 better fits the DNA end. The CDR3 consists of 16 residues. CDR1 and CDR2 (germline): SGHVT, SQSDAQ. The CDR3 nucleotides read TGTGCCAGCAGACCTGCCGCCGGGCCCGCACGCGATGAGCAGTTCTTC. As protein: CASRPAAGPARDEQFF.

The table lists this clonotype with many counts. V and J are TRBV5-6 and TRBJ1-2; 8 bases fit TRBD1. The germline V gene encodes CDR1 SGHDT and CDR2 YYEEEE. The CDR3 covers 14 residues. Trimming took 4 bases from V and 8 from J; bases not matched to a gene: 10. This CDR3 reads CASSTGQGLEGYTF. Written as DNA, the CDR3 is TGTGCCAGCAGCACAGGACAGGGTCTTGAAGGCTACACCTTC.

The V and J genes are TRBV19 and TRBJ1-2; 8 nucleotides line up with TRBD1. This CDR3 is built from 16 residues. Looked up from germline, CDR1 is LNHDA and CDR2 is SQIVND (reference sequence). Trimming removed 3 bases from V and 1 base from J; junction bases left unmatched: 7. The chain's CDR3 is CASSMTGAVVNYGYTF. The CDR3 bases are TGTGCCAGTAGTATGACAGGGGCCGTCGTTAACTATGGCTACACCTTC.

Turning to this clonotype: Since the CDR3 does not end with the conserved phenylalanine or tryptophan, this likely comes from a read error. The DNA is left out, because the CDR3 cannot be placed on it with certainty; the CDR3 is given as TCRdb lists it. V usage is TRBV25-1 and J usage is TRBJ2-5; the D call of TRBD1 is as the table states it, not checked on the DNA. The CDR3 numbers 17 amino acids, ends counted. Germline CDR1 reads MGHDK; CDR2 reads SYGVNS. CDR3: CASSEGTAHNSPLHFGN.

The chain links TRBV11-2 to TRBJ2-5; maybe TRBD1 (7 bases). The DNA end lines up better with TRBJ2-7; the J call may be wrong. Germline V gives CDR1 SGHAT, CDR2 FQNNGV. This CDR3 spans 15 amino acids. The CDR3 sequence is CASSTPRGTVYEQYF. The DNA for the CDR3 is TGTGCCAGCAGCACCCCACGCGGGACAGTTTACGAGCAGTACTTC.

The gene calls are TRBV10-3 and TRBJ2-5; D is perhaps TRBD1 (6 bases). The better agreement between TRBJ2-7 and the DNA end casts doubt on the J call. The CDR3 consists of 15 residues. Germline V lookup: CDR1 ENHRY, CDR2 SYGVKD. The CDR3 here is CAISPTGPNSYEQYF. The CDR3 DNA is TGTGCCATCTCACCTACAGGGCCTAACTCCTACGAGCAGTACTTC.

This clonotype occurred many times. Since a much larger clone is just one base distant, this may be a read error. The chain employs TRBV7-3 and TRBJ2-5; D not certain. In germline, CDR1 is SGHTA, CDR2 FQGTGA. The CDR3 contains 12 residues. The V and J ends lost 2 bases and 11 bases respectively, with 12 bases between them. In nucleotides, the CDR3 is TGTGCCAGCAGCTTAGGAAAAAATGAGCAGTACTTC. Translation: CASSLGKNEQYF.

About this clonotype itself: Given a much more abundant clone one base away, this may be a read error. This chain joins TRBV7-4 and TRBJ1-1; D not resolved. The CDR3 contains 14 residues. Germline CDR1 reads SGHVT; CDR2 reads SQSDAQ. DNA for the CDR3: TGTGCCAGCAGCTTACACACTGTCACCGGGGAGCTGTATTTT. Residues: CASSLHTVTGELYF.

This clonotype has a count of ten or more. This chain connects TRBV4-1 to TRBJ2-6; D unclear. This CDR3 is built from 18 residues. V was pared by 3 bases and J by 0 bases, with 15 bases between. The V gene's germline CDR1 is MGHRA and CDR2 YSYEKL. CDR3: CASSQDPGPSSGANVLTF. In DNA, the CDR3 is TGCGCCAGCAGCCAGGATCCCGGGCCAAGCTCTGGGGCCAACGTCCTGACTTTC.

The gene calls are TRBV7-6 and TRBJ2-5, with 14 bases lining up with TRBD2. Germline lookup yields CDR1 SGHVS and CDR2 FNYEAQ. This CDR3 has 17 amino acids. V was pared by 5 bases and J by 1 base, with 6 bases of the junction left unmatched. CDR3 loop: CASSVGLAGGGQETQYF. Here the CDR3 DNA reads TGTGCCAGCAGCGTAGGACTAGCGGGAGGAGGCCAAGAGACCCAGTACTTC.

This clonotype has a count of ten or more. The chain employs TRBV5-1 and TRBJ1-1; no firm D call. Germline CDR1 reads SGHRS; CDR2 reads YFSETQ. The length of the CDR3 is 13 residues. V dropped 4 bases and J dropped 6 bases, with 13 bases sitting between them. CDR3 nucleotides: TGCGCCAGCAGCATCGGACTAGTCCCTGAAGCTTTCTTT. Translation: CASSIGLVPEAFF. The full variable domain, with the rest looked up from reference TRBV5-1 and TRBJ1-1, is KAGVTQTPRYLIKTRGQQVTLSCSPISGHRSVSWYQQTPGQGLQFLFEYFSETQRNKGNFPGRFSGRQFSNSRSEMNVSTLELGDSALYLCASSIGLVPEAFFGQGTRLTVV.

This chain links TRBV11-2 with TRBJ2-3, with TRBD1 as a possible D gene (6 bases). Germline assignment: CDR1 SGHAT and CDR2 FQNNGV. There are 12 residues in the CDR3. Trimming cost V 5 bases and J 7 bases, with 10 bases left between them. The CDR3 protein is CASSLDSYTQYF. CDR3 sequence (DNA): TGTGCCAGCAGCCTGGACAGCTATACGCAGTATTTT. Looking up the rest from reference TRBV11-2 and TRBJ2-3 gives the full variable domain: EAGVAQSPRYKIIEKRQSVAFWCNPISGHATLYWYQQILGQGPKLLIQFQNNGVVDDSQLPKDRFSAERLKGVDSTLKIQPAKLEDSAVYLCASSLDSYTQYFGPGTRLTVL.

This clonotype occurred a few times. Germline and junction disagree at one end, which may indicate a read error. The chain carries TRBV7-7 and TRBJ2-1; D may match TRBD1 or TRBD2 (5 bases each). Germline-derived CDR1 and CDR2 are SSHAT and FNYEAQ (reference sequence). The CDR3 is 16 residues long. CDR3 nucleotide sequence: TGTGCTAGCAGCCCGACTTCGGGGCCTTTCGGTAATGAGCAGTTCTTC. It encodes CASSPTSGPFGNEQFF.

The chain joins TRBV7-6 to TRBJ1-1; maybe TRBD1 (5 bases). Germline V gene lookup returns CDR1 SGHVS and CDR2 FNYEAQ. CDR3 length: 15 residues. Trimming took 3 bases from V and 2 from J, leaving 13 bases between them. CDR3 amino acids: CASSFRDGVNTEAFF. The CDR3 nucleotides read TGTGCCAGCAGCTTCCGGGACGGAGTAAACACTGAAGCTTTCTTT.

The rearrangement links TRBV7-6 to TRBJ2-3, with 10 bases that match TRBD1. Germline V gives CDR1 SGHVS, CDR2 FNYEAQ. The CDR3 loop spans 15 amino acids. V trimming: 4 bases; J trimming: 3 bases; junction bases outside the gene matches: 4. In DNA, the CDR3 is TGTGCCAGCAGCTCTGGACAGGGGGTGACAGATACGCAGTATTTT. It codes for CASSSGQGVTDTQYF. Full variable domain (outside the CDR3, taken from reference TRBV7-6 and TRBJ2-3): GAGVSQSPRYKVTKRGQDVALRCDPISGHVSLYWYRQALGQGPEFLTYFNYEAQQDKSGLPNDRFSAERPEGSISTLTIQRTEQRDSAMYRCASSSGQGVTDTQYFGPGTRLTVL.